This T cell receptor beta chain was profiled in a study of blood T cell repertoires in COVID-19. Germline V lookup: CDR1 SNHLY, CDR2 FYNNEI. This CDR3 comprises 12 residues. The V gene lost 3 bases and the J gene lost 5 bases, with 8 bases spanning the gap. The assay was immunoSEQ multiplex PCR, and TCRdb's table has in-frame clones only and misses some. The sample holds about 230,000 clones, approximately 80% seen once. This rearrangement joins TRBV2 to TRBJ2-7; D is undetermined. The receptor was derived from a man aged 40-49 years with acute or convalescent COVID-19. The sequenced material came from peripheral blood. Written as DNA, the CDR3 is TGTGCCAGCAGTGACGAACAAAACGAGCAGTACTTC. Its protein is CASSDEQNEQYF.